The 19 T cell receptor beta chains reported below all come from one sample, sequenced in a study of glioma-infiltrating T cells. Using RNA template, CDR3s of TCR alpha and beta were amplified with iRepertoire arm-PCR. TCRdb called the multiplex PCR reads again in MiXCR, with one record for every CDR3 protein. The repertoire holds under 50,000 distinct CDR3 sequences, with around 22% as singletons. The sample comprised glioma tissue, nonneoplastic brain tissue, or PBMCs (not recorded which). Source of these receptors: a human donor with low-grade glioma or glioblastoma, undergoing nonglioma brain surgery, or in good health (not recorded which).

This clonotype has a count of ten or more. The rearrangement joins TRBV25-1 to TRBJ2-4; 11 positions agree with TRBD1. The CDR3 contains 15 residues. Germline assignment: CDR1 MGHDK and CDR2 SYGVNS. J gave up 8 bases and V 5 bases, and 8 bases lay outside the gene matches. The CDR3 reads CASSSPDRGLDIQYF. As DNA, the CDR3 is TGTGCCAGCAGTTCCCCGGACAGGGGGCTTGACATTCAGTACTTC. Looking up the rest from reference TRBV25-1 and TRBJ2-4 gives the full variable domain: EADIYQTPRYLVIGTGKKITLECSQTMGHDKMYWYQQDPGMELHLIHYSYGVNSTEKGDLSSESTVSRIRTEHFPLTLESARPSHTSQYLCASSSPDRGLDIQYFGAGTRLSVL.

This clonotype was picked up a small number of times. The chain uses TRBV29-1 and TRBJ2-1; D possibly corresponds to TRBD1 (6 bases). CDR1 is SQVTM and CDR2 is ANQGSEA in the germline V gene. CDR3 size: 14 residues. V dropped 7 bases and J dropped 3 bases, with 16 bases sitting between them. The CDR3 nucleotides read TGCAGCGCCGCCACAGGGAGCCTCTACAATGAGCAGTTCTTC. This codes for CSAATGSLYNEQFF.

In its sample, this clonotype was seen many times. This chain links TRBV20-1 with TRBJ1-1, with TRBD1 identical over 8 bases. This CDR3 region has 15 residues. The germline V gene encodes CDR1 DFQATT and CDR2 SNEGSKA (reference sequence). After removal of 1 base from V and 1 base from J, the junction contained 5 bases not matched to a gene. DNA of the CDR3: TGCAGTGCTAGAGCCCCCGGGACAGGGAACACTGAAGCTTTCTTT. This gives the protein CSARAPGTGNTEAFF.

As for this clonotype: This sequence may be a read error, since a much larger clone differs from it by one base. The chain carries TRBV20-1 and TRBJ2-1, with 8 positions matching TRBD2. The CDR3 spans 15 residues. In germline, CDR1 is DFQATT, CDR2 SNEGSKA (reference sequence). The ends lost 5 bases at V and 8 bases at J; junction bases unmatched: 14. Written as DNA, the CDR3 is TGCAGTGCTCCAGAGGGCCCCGGACTAGCCCATGAGCAGTTCTTC. It codes for CSAPEGPGLAHEQFF.

This chain joins TRBV27 and TRBJ2-5, with 9 bases fitting TRBD2. J lost 11 bases, V lost 2 bases, and 12 bases had no gene match. This CDR3 region has 15 residues. The V gene's germline CDR1 is MNHEY and CDR2 SMNVEV (reference sequence). The CDR3 region has the DNA TGTGCCAGCAGTTTAGGGGAAAGCGGGGGGCGGAGTCAGTACTTC. Translating it yields CASSLGESGGRSQYF.

The CDR3 spells CASSHGGLAGGTGELFF. CDR3 nucleotide sequence: TGCGCCAGCAGCCACGGCGGACTAGCGGGGGGCACCGGGGAGCTGTTTTTT. The chain is built from TRBV4-1 and TRBJ2-2; 14 nucleotides agree with TRBD2. The V segment lost 3 bases and the J segment 4 bases; nucleotides outside the gene matches: 4. The CDR3 has 17 residues. Per germline, CDR1 MGHRA and CDR2 YSYEKL.

In its sample, this clonotype was seen many times. V and J are TRBV6-1 and TRBJ2-2; 12 nucleotides align to TRBD2. Trimming cost V 6 bases and J 7 bases; bases outside gene matches: 9. Germline assignment: CDR1 MNHNS and CDR2 SASEGT. The CDR3 is 16 residues long. The CDR3 DNA reads TGTGCCAGCAGGTTTCTAGCGGGGGGGCCCAACGGGGAGCTGTTTTTT. The encoded protein is CASRFLAGGPNGELFF.

At least ten counts were recorded for this clonotype. This chain connects TRBV10-3 to TRBJ2-1, with 11 bases identical to TRBD1. Trimming cost V 7 bases and J 6 bases; bases outside gene matches: 11. This CDR3 is 16 amino acids long. Germline assignment: CDR1 ENHRY and CDR2 SYGVKD. The CDR3 nucleotides read TGTGCCATCAACGAACCGGGACAGGGGGGTGCCAATGAGCAGTTCTTC. This translates into CAINEPGQGGANEQFF.

This rearrangement joins TRBV29-1 to TRBJ2-1; tentative D call: TRBD2 (7 bases). CDR1 is SQVTM, CDR2 ANQGSEA, per germline. V lost 4 bases and J 4 bases, leaving 11 bases between the germline ends. The CDR3 sequence is 13 residues long. The CDR3 loop reads CSVGGGRYNEQFF. In nucleotides, the CDR3 is TGCAGCGTTGGGGGGGGGCGATACAATGAGCAGTTCTTC.

This clonotype was seen once. An end of the junction does not agree with germline; a read error may underlie this. The chain carries TRBV20-1 and TRBJ2-4; D is perhaps TRBD1 (6 bases). CDR3 length: 14 amino acids. Germline loops: CDR1 DFQATT, CDR2 SNEGSKA (reference sequence). CDR3 residues: CSAQRSPGQKIQCF. CDR3 DNA: TGCAGTGCCCAGAGATCGCCGGGACAAAAAATTCAGTGCTTC.

Regarding this clonotype: Being one base from a much bigger clone, this may be a read error. The chain has TRBV28 and TRBJ2-3; 10 bases agree with TRBD2. CDR3 length: 16 residues. Germline assignment: CDR1 MDHEN and CDR2 SYDVKM. CDR3 protein: CARSLEKRGGPDTQYF. In nucleotides, the CDR3 is TGTGCCCGCAGTTTAGAAAAGCGGGGGGGTCCAGATACGCAGTATTTT.

This clonotype was detected ten times or more. The chain employs TRBV19 and TRBJ2-3; D remains ambiguous. The germline CDR1 and CDR2 sequences are LNHDA and SQIVND (reference sequence). This CDR3 is built from 14 residues. With 5 bases removed from V and 0 bases from J, the gap between germline ends came to 9 bases. This CDR3 reads CASSAAVSTDTQYF. Written as DNA, the CDR3 is TGTGCCAGTAGTGCCGCTGTCAGCACAGATACGCAGTATTTT.

This clonotype was seen many times. The V and J genes are TRBV2 and TRBJ1-1, with D tentatively TRBD1 (6 bases). The V gene's germline CDR1 is SNHLY and CDR2 FYNNEI. The CDR3 contains 14 residues. Trimming cost V 6 bases and J 1 base, with 12 bases left between them. The CDR3 is CASRADRSNTEAFF. In nucleotides, the CDR3 is TGTGCCAGCAGAGCTGACAGGTCGAACACTGAAGCTTTCTTT. The full variable domain, in which reference TRBV2 and TRBJ1-1 provide the parts outside the CDR3, is EPEVTQTPSHQVTQMGQEVILRCVPISNHLYFYWYRQILGQKVEFLVSFYNNEISEKSEIFDDQFSVERPDGSNFTLKIRSTKLEDSAMYFCASRADRSNTEAFFGQGTRLTVV.

As for this clonotype: Sequence at one end of the junction differs from germline and may be a read error. V usage is TRBV7-9 and J usage is TRBJ2-3; D tentatively reads TRBD1 or TRBD2 (5 bases each). The germline gives CDR1 SEHNR, CDR2 FQNEAQ (reference sequence). CDR3 length equals 15 residues. CDR3: CASSSGGGVTYTQYF. The DNA for the CDR3 is TGTGCCAGCAGCTCCGGTGGGGGAGTCACATATACGCAGTATTTT.

In its sample, this clonotype was seen many times. The V call is TRBV6-2 or TRBV6-3, the J call TRBJ2-7; 9 bases fit TRBD2. The germline gives CDR1 MNHEY, CDR2 SVGEGT. V lost 1 base to trimming and J lost 3 bases; unmatched junction nucleotides: 4. The CDR3 sequence is 15 residues long. The CDR3 region is CASSYLETSGYEQYF. DNA for the CDR3: TGTGCCAGCAGTTACTTGGAGACTAGCGGCTACGAGCAGTACTTC.

As for this clonotype: It may be a read error: a sequence one base away is much more abundant. This likely comes from a read error, as the CDR3 has no conserved phenylalanine or tryptophan at its end. This chain joins TRBV28 and TRBJ1-1; D remains unclear. This CDR3 comprises 12 residues. CDR1 and CDR2 (germline): MDHEN, SYDVKM. V was cut by 11 bases and J by 5 bases, with 15 bases left in between. CDR3 DNA: TGTGCCGGCAAGCCGATCAGAACTGAAGCTTTCCTT. Translated, it gives CAGKPIRTEAFL.

This clonotype was recorded a few times. A much larger clone is a single base away; this may be a read error. This chain uses TRBV28 with TRBJ2-5; TRBD2 agrees at 7 bases. The CDR3 consists of 14 residues. Germline CDR1 reads MDHEN; CDR2 reads SYDVKM. V lost 6 bases and J lost 2; bases outside the gene matches: 6. DNA of the CDR3: TGTGCCAGCAGAGGGCTTAGCGGGCAAGAGACCCAGTACTTC. It yields the protein CASRGLSGQETQYF.

V is TRBV4-1 and J is TRBJ2-1; possibly TRBD2 for D (6 bases). Germline V CDR1 and CDR2: MGHRA, YSYEKL. V lost 4 bases and J lost 2, with 12 bases in between. The CDR3 is 15 residues long. The DNA of the CDR3 is TGCGCCAGCAGCCGCGGAGGGGACCCCTACAATGAGCAGTTCTTC. Protein sequence: CASSRGGDPYNEQFF.

This clonotype was seen more than once but under ten times. The chain carries TRBV3-1 and TRBJ2-2; 9 bases match TRBD1. Germline-derived CDR1 and CDR2 are LGHDT and YNNKEL (reference sequence). Trimming took 6 bases from V and 0 from J; bases not matched to a gene: 5. The CDR3 runs to 16 residues. CDR3 sequence reads: CASRGDRATNTGELFF. The CDR3, as DNA: TGTGCCAGCAGGGGGGACAGGGCTACGAACACCGGGGAGCTGTTTTTT.